This T cell receptor (beta chain) was observed in a study of blood T cell repertoires in COVID-19. Details on this clone: The identical CDR3 is also encoded by other nucleotide sequences in the sample.

Repertoires were generated with immunoSEQ multiplex PCR, while TCRdb's copy carries only in-frame clones and drops some. The table includes about 480,000 clones, around 90% detected once. Germline CDR1 reads SNHLY; CDR2 reads FYNNEI. The CDR3 runs to 14 residues. V lost 4 bases and J lost 1; bases outside the gene matches: 0. Sequencing was done on a sample of peripheral blood. This TCR was recovered from a woman between 45 and 60 years old with COVID-19, enrolled during active disease. The chain carries TRBV2 and TRBJ1-5, with 8 bases identical to TRBD1. CDR3 nucleotide sequence: TGTGCCAGCAGTGGACAGGGGAGCAATCAGCCCCAGCATTTT. This encodes CASSGQGSNQPQHF.